This T cell receptor beta chain was obtained from a study of blood T cell repertoires in COVID-19. As processed by the authors: Estimation of nucleated cell counts relied on the amplification of reference gene primers. The data were produced by immunoSEQ multiplex PCR, yet TCRdb's version contains in-frame clones alone and is incomplete. The D gene and trimming were derived from the DNA, and the V and J assignments and clone size from that table. The sample carries about 87,000 clones, approximately 79% recorded once. V was shortened by 4 bases and J by 6 bases, with 10 bases between the two germline ends. The CDR3 consists of 13 residues. CDR1 and CDR2 (germline): SNHLY, FYNNEI.

Sequencing was performed on peripheral blood. The TCR sequence derives from an elderly woman with active or convalescent COVID-19. V is TRBV2 and J is TRBJ1-5; possibly TRBD1 for D (6 bases). CDR3 coding DNA: TGTGCCAGCAGTGGTACAGGGACTCAGCCCCAGCATTTT. Its translation is CASSGTGTQPQHF.